The 14 T cell receptor beta chains below come from one sample, sequenced in a study of beta chain features in type 1 diabetes. Expressed TCRB transcripts got sequenced, as all isolated RNA was reverse transcribed. Sequencing used immunoSEQ multiplex PCR; TCRdb keeps in-frame clones, though not all of them. The table lists tens of thousands of clones, 55% to 70% of them singletons. Their cognate antigens are unknown. Notes on the study in general: In all four CD4+ subsets, TCRB CDR3 length was significantly, moderately reduced in type 1 diabetes.

The sequenced sample was stem cell memory CD4+ T cells from blood. The receptors shown here come from a woman in her thirties or forties with type 1 diabetes.

This clone showed up just a few times. The chain is built from TRBV11-2 and TRBJ1-1; D ambiguous. V lost 5 bases to trimming and J lost 8 bases, with 9 bases between them. The CDR3 is 11 residues long. CDR1 and CDR2 from the germline V gene are SGHAT and FQNNGV. CDR3 residues: CASSLYQEAFF. CDR3 nucleotides: TGTGCCAGCAGCCTTTATCAGGAAGCTTTCTTT.

The J gene is TRBJ2-5, the V gene TRBV6-6, with a possible D match to TRBD2 (6 bases). The CDR3 contains 11 residues. Trimming took off 7 bases at V and 5 bases at J, with 8 bases between the two ends. In germline, CDR1 is MNHNY, CDR2 SVGAGI (reference sequence). CDR3 loop: CASIGGETQYF. CDR3 bases: TGTGCCAGCATTGGAGGGGAGACCCAGTACTTC.

The chain couples TRBV5-1 to TRBJ2-2; the D gene is possibly TRBD1 (6 bases). Per germline, CDR1 SGHRS and CDR2 YFSETQ. CDR3 length: 13 amino acids. With 4 bases removed from V and 6 bases from J, the gap between germline ends came to 10 bases. CDR3 residues: CASSLQGSGELFF. The CDR3 nucleotides are TGCGCCAGCAGCCTACAGGGATCCGGGGAGCTGTTTTTT.

The V gene is TRBV6-5, the J gene TRBJ1-5, with 9 bases aligning to TRBD1. Trimming cost V 6 bases and J 3 bases; bases outside gene matches: 6. Germline-derived CDR1 and CDR2 are MNHEY and SVGAGI. The CDR3 spans 15 residues. CDR3 amino acids: CASSWGQGNNQPQHF. In DNA, the CDR3 is TGTGCCAGCAGCTGGGGACAGGGTAACAATCAGCCCCAGCATTTT.

This clone was picked up a small number of times. This sequence joins TRBV4-2 and TRBJ2-2; D may be TRBD2 (5 bases). The V end lost 4 bases, the J end lost 7 bases, and 10 bases lay between the germline ends. The V gene's germline CDR1 is LGHNA and CDR2 YNFKEQ. CDR3 length: 13 residues. The CDR3 spells CASSLLEVGELFF. DNA for the CDR3: TGTGCCAGCAGCCTCCTGGAGGTCGGGGAGCTGTTTTTT.

In its sample, this clone was seen a few times. V usage is TRBV5-4 and J usage is TRBJ2-5, with D tentatively TRBD2 (6 bases). Trimming took off 0 bases at V and 5 bases at J, with 8 bases between the two ends. The CDR3 sequence is 13 residues long. Germline values: CDR1 SGHNT, CDR2 YYREEE (reference sequence). In nucleotides, the CDR3 is TGTGCCAGCAGCTTGGCAGGGAGGGAGACCCAGTACTTC. Translated: CASSLAGRETQYF.

The chain links TRBV28 to TRBJ1-3; TRBD1 is a possible D gene (5 bases). With 4 bases removed from V and 0 bases from J, the gap between germline ends came to 13 bases. Looked up from germline, CDR1 is MDHEN and CDR2 is SYDVKM. The CDR3 consists of 16 residues. The CDR3 loop reads CASSSPGRISGNTIYF. DNA of the CDR3: TGTGCCAGCAGTTCCCCAGGGCGTATCTCTGGAAACACCATATATTTT.

This chain links TRBV18 with TRBJ2-7; 10 positions match TRBD2. Germline V lookup: CDR1 KGHSH, CDR2 LQKENI. CDR3 length: 15 amino acids. With 3 bases clipped from V and 5 bases from J, the junction kept 7 bases outside the gene matches. This CDR3 reads CASSPRTSGNDEQYF. The CDR3 region has the DNA TGTGCCAGCTCACCTCGTACTAGCGGGAACGACGAGCAGTACTTC.

The chain is built from TRBV5-6 and TRBJ2-2; TRBD1 matches at 7 bases. The germline V gene encodes CDR1 SGHDT and CDR2 YYEEEE. The CDR3 loop spans 14 amino acids. With V trimmed by 0 bases and J by 6 bases, 2 bases remained unmatched. CDR3 DNA: TGTGCCAGCAGCTTGGACAGGGGCGCCGGGGAGCTGTTTTTT. It codes for CASSLDRGAGELFF.

This chain joins TRBV6-1 and TRBJ1-2, with D unclear. Trimming pared 2 bases from V and 4 bases from J, leaving 11 bases between. Looked up from germline, CDR1 is MNHNS and CDR2 is SASEGT. CDR3 length: 14 amino acids. CDR3 in DNA: TGTGCCAGCAGTGAAACCAGCGTTGGCTATGGCTACACCTTC. Translated: CASSETSVGYGYTF.

V usage is TRBV28 and J usage is TRBJ2-7; 7 positions match TRBD1. Losses at the gene ends were 5 bases for V and 8 bases for J; bases not matched to a gene: 15. Germline lookup yields CDR1 MDHEN and CDR2 SYDVKM. This CDR3 is built from 15 residues. The chain's CDR3 is CASSTHGQVWIKQYF. CDR3 nucleotide sequence: TGTGCCAGCAGTACCCATGGACAGGTTTGGATTAAGCAGTACTTC.

V and J are TRBV4-1 and TRBJ1-5; 11 bases line up with TRBD1. The germline gives CDR1 MGHRA, CDR2 YSYEKL. V lost 4 bases, J lost 3 bases, and 2 bases stayed unmatched. The length of the CDR3 is 15 residues. CDR3 sequence: CASSRDRGSNQPQHF. In DNA form, the CDR3 reads TGCGCCAGCAGCCGGGACAGGGGGTCCAATCAGCCCCAGCATTTT.

This rearrangement joins TRBV9 to TRBJ2-2; 9 bases match TRBD2. Germline values: CDR1 SGDLS, CDR2 YYNGEE. The CDR3 is 18 amino acids. Unmatched junction bases numbered 13, after V lost 1 base and J lost 6 bases. CDR3 in amino acids: CASSVMASGEVGAGELFF. CDR3 DNA: TGTGCCAGCAGCGTAATGGCTAGCGGGGAGGTCGGGGCCGGGGAGCTGTTTTTT.

This clone has only a few counts. This rearrangement joins TRBV10-3 to TRBJ1-2, with D perhaps TRBD1 (6 bases). Looked up from germline, CDR1 is ENHRY and CDR2 is SYGVKD. Trimming removed 0 bases at V and 6 bases at J, with 17 bases between. The CDR3 extends over 16 amino acids. The CDR3 sequence is CAISESYRDKIDGYTF. The CDR3 DNA reads TGTGCCATCAGTGAGTCCTATCGGGACAAAATCGATGGCTACACCTTC.